One T cell receptor (beta chain) is described in this entry. PCR was performed using 60 Vbeta and 13 Jbeta primers. Assay used: immunoSEQ multiplex PCR; TCRdb lists only in-frame clones, some missing. The data show 200,000 to 250,000 clones, 79% seen once. This entry comes from a study of cytomegalovirus exposure and HLA in healthy donors. J gave up 5 bases and V 3 bases, and 9 bases lay outside the gene matches. CDR1 is SGHAT and CDR2 is FQNNGV in the germline V gene. There are 15 residues in the CDR3. This TCR was sampled from a man aged 50 to 60 in good health and CMV-seronegative. The sequencing sample was made of PBMCs. The J gene is TRBJ2-7, the V gene TRBV11-2; 8 bases map to TRBD1. The chain's CDR3 is CASSFGYNRGDEQYF. CDR3 nucleotide sequence: TGTGCCAGCAGCTTCGGGTATAACAGGGGGGACGAGCAGTACTTC.